This entry lists 24 T cell receptor beta chains sequenced from one sample in a study of cytomegalovirus exposure and HLA in healthy donors. TCRdb's table, derived via immunoSEQ multiplex PCR, lists solely in-frame clones and lacks some. The data contain over 150,000 clones, approximately 87% of them singletons. The sequenced sample consisted of PBMCs. These TCRs come from a woman between 25 and 40 years old in good health and CMV-seronegative.

The V call is TRBV5-1, the J call TRBJ2-7; D unresolved. V gave up 0 bases and J gave up 0 bases, with 7 bases separating them. The CDR3 covers 14 residues. Germline assignment: CDR1 SGHRS and CDR2 YFSETQ. CDR3 DNA: TGCGCCAGCAGCTTGGCGCCTCGCTCCTACGAGCAGTACTTC. Its protein is CASSLAPRSYEQYF.

J is TRBJ2-7 and V is TRBV27; 8 nucleotides line up with TRBD1. The J segment lost 1 base and the V segment lost 6 bases, leaving 5 bases of the junction unmatched. Germline lookup yields CDR1 MNHEY and CDR2 SMNVEV (reference sequence). There are 14 residues in the CDR3. CDR3 bases: TGTGCCAGCAGACAGGGGGACATTTCCTACGAGCAGTACTTC. The encoded protein is CASRQGDISYEQYF.

V is TRBV27 and J is TRBJ1-4; possibly TRBD1 for D (6 bases). Trimming cost V 7 bases and J 0 bases, with 15 bases left between them. The germline V gene has CDR1 MNHEY and CDR2 SMNVEV (reference sequence). The CDR3 extends over 16 amino acids. CDR3 coding DNA: TGTGCCAGCAAACCCTGGACAGCCGCAACTAATGAAAAACTGTTTTTT. The encoded protein is CASKPWTAATNEKLFF. Variable domain in full (rest from reference TRBV27 and TRBJ1-4): EAQVTQNPRYLITVTGKKLTVTCSQNMNHEYMSWYRQDPGLGLRQIYYSMNVEVTDKGDVPEGYKVSRKEKRNFPLILESPSPNQTSLYFCASKPWTAATNEKLFFGSGTQLSVL.

This chain joins TRBV19 and TRBJ1-5; D is undetermined. The CDR3 contains 15 residues. Germline V lookup: CDR1 LNHDA, CDR2 SQIVND (reference sequence). Trimming took off 2 bases at V and 2 bases at J, with 10 bases between the two ends. The chain's CDR3 is CASSITPQGNQPQHF. CDR3 in DNA: TGTGCCAGTAGTATAACTCCCCAGGGCAATCAGCCCCAGCATTTT.

The V and J genes are TRBV30 and TRBJ1-1; 8 bases agree with TRBD1. J lost 5 bases, V lost 2 bases, and 7 bases had no gene match. CDR1 GTSNPN and CDR2 SVGIG come from the germline V gene (reference sequence). The CDR3 sequence is 14 residues long. CDR3 DNA: TGTGCCTGGAGTCAAGGACAGGGAAAAACTGAAGCTTTCTTT. It yields the protein CAWSQGQGKTEAFF.

J is TRBJ2-2 and V is TRBV19, with 13 positions matching TRBD2. The CDR3 consists of 16 residues. Trimming at V came to 3 bases and at J to 6 bases, leaving 4 bases not matched to a gene. The germline gives CDR1 LNHDA, CDR2 SQIVND (reference sequence). CDR3 amino acids: CASSIPTSGGAGELFF. CDR3 coding DNA: TGTGCCAGTAGTATCCCCACTAGCGGGGGGGCCGGGGAGCTGTTTTTT.

The chain couples TRBV5-4 to TRBJ2-2; D is perhaps TRBD1 (6 bases). The CDR3 is 15 amino acids. Germline assignment: CDR1 SGHNT and CDR2 YYREEE (reference sequence). V lost 4 bases and J lost 3, with 13 bases in between. This chain's CDR3 is CASSLQDRYTGELFF. Written as DNA, the CDR3 is TGTGCCAGCAGCCTTCAAGACAGGTACACCGGGGAGCTGTTTTTT. Full variable domain (remainder filled in from reference TRBV5-4 and TRBJ2-2): ETGVTQSPTHLIKTRGQQVTLRCSSQSGHNTVSWYQQALGQGPQFIFQYYREEENGRGNFPPRFSGLQFPNYSSELNVNALELDDSALYLCASSLQDRYTGELFFGEGSRLTVL.

The chain combines TRBV19 with TRBJ2-7; D is perhaps TRBD1 (5 bases). This CDR3 contains 15 residues. V shed 1 base and J shed 2 bases, with 12 bases lying between them. Germline CDR1 LNHDA, CDR2 SQIVND (reference sequence). The CDR3 nucleotides are TGTGCCAGTAGTATAGCGCAGGGTAGGGCCTACGAGCAGTACTTC. Amino acid sequence: CASSIAQGRAYEQYF.

The V gene is TRBV6-5, the J gene TRBJ1-5; 7 nucleotides match TRBD1. Germline trimming cut 6 bases from V and 4 bases from J; bases unmatched to any gene: 9. CDR1 MNHEY and CDR2 SVGAGI come from the germline V gene. The CDR3 has 15 residues. CDR3 DNA: TGTGCCAGCAGCGCCGGGACAGACTTTAATCAGCCCCAGCATTTT. Amino acid sequence: CASSAGTDFNQPQHF.

The CDR3 region has the DNA TGTGCCAGCAGCTTTGGGGGGGCTAGCACAGATACGCAGTATTTT. This gives the protein CASSFGGASTDTQYF. The chain links TRBV7-9 to TRBJ2-3; D is perhaps TRBD2 (7 bases). The CDR3 contains 15 residues. Per germline, CDR1 SEHNR and CDR2 FQNEAQ (reference sequence). V was shortened by 3 bases and J by 0 bases, with 10 bases between the two germline ends.

The V gene is TRBV7-2, the J gene TRBJ2-7; 7 bases are a match to TRBD1. Germline lookup yields CDR1 SGHTA and CDR2 FQGNSA. V dropped 4 bases and J dropped 10; count of bases not matched to a gene: 10. This CDR3 has 13 amino acids. The CDR3 reads CASSSNRQGEQYF. CDR3 coding DNA: TGTGCCAGCAGCTCAAACCGACAGGGCGAACAGTACTTC.

The V and J genes are TRBV7-3 and TRBJ2-3; possibly TRBD2 for D (6 bases). From germline, CDR1 is SGHTA and CDR2 FQGTGA. The CDR3 extends over 15 amino acids. The V gene lost 5 bases and the J gene lost 4 bases, with 16 bases spanning the gap. The chain's CDR3 is CASSRFRGGSDTQYF. The CDR3 coding sequence is TGTGCCAGCAGCCGGTTCCGAGGAGGGTCAGATACGCAGTATTTT. The complete variable domain, with remaining parts taken from reference TRBV7-3 and TRBJ2-3, reads GAGVSQTPSNKVTEKGKYVELRCDPISGHTALYWYRQSLGQGPEFLIYFQGTGAADDSGLPNDRFFAVRPEGSVSTLKIQRTERGDSAVYLCASSRFRGGSDTQYFGPGTRLTVL.

The J gene is TRBJ2-1, the V gene TRBV11-3; no firm D call. V was clipped by 0 bases and J by 0 bases, with 6 bases between them. CDR3 length equals 15 residues. Germline V gene sequence: CDR1 SGHNT, CDR2 YENEEA. The CDR3 DNA sequence: TGTGCCAGCAGCTTAGATCCGAGCTCCTACAATGAGCAGTTCTTC. Protein: CASSLDPSSYNEQFF.

The chain has TRBV29-1 and TRBJ1-5; no clear D. CDR1 and CDR2 from the germline V gene are SQVTM and ANQGSEA. The CDR3 covers 12 residues. V lost 8 bases and J 0 bases, leaving 8 bases between the germline ends. The CDR3 coding sequence is TGCAGCCCAGACCCTAGCAATCAGCCCCAGCATTTT. Amino acids: CSPDPSNQPQHF.

The chain combines TRBV6-5 with TRBJ1-6; no firm D call. This CDR3 comprises 14 residues. The V gene lost 9 bases and the J gene lost 0 bases, with 9 bases spanning the gap. Per the germline V gene, CDR1 is MNHEY and CDR2 is SVGAGI. CDR3 protein: CASQRSSYNSPLHF. The CDR3 region has the DNA TGTGCCAGTCAGCGAAGCTCCTATAATTCACCCCTCCACTTT.

V usage is TRBV28 and J usage is TRBJ2-1, with TRBD1 matching 9 bases. The CDR3 runs to 15 residues. The germline V gene encodes CDR1 MDHEN and CDR2 SYDVKM. V dropped 5 bases and J dropped 4; count of bases not matched to a gene: 6. The CDR3 sequence: CASSMSGTGYNEQFF. CDR3 bases: TGTGCCAGCAGTATGTCCGGGACAGGGTACAATGAGCAGTTCTTC.

V gene TRBV2 combines with J gene TRBJ2-3, with TRBD2 matching 8 bases. CDR1 and CDR2 from the germline V gene are SNHLY and FYNNEI. V gave up 8 bases and J gave up 6 bases; unmatched junction bases: 7. The CDR3 loop spans 13 amino acids. The CDR3 loop is CASSREGPDTQYF. CDR3 DNA sequence: TGTGCCAGCTCCCGGGAGGGCCCCGATACGCAGTATTTT.

This chain connects TRBV9 to TRBJ2-2; D possibly corresponds to TRBD1 (6 bases). V was trimmed by 5 bases and J by 4 bases, leaving 9 bases between them. CDR3 length: 13 amino acids. Germline CDR1 and CDR2: SGDLS and YYNGEE. CDR3 bases: TGTGCCAGCAGAACAGGGTCCACCGGGGAGCTGTTTTTT. It encodes CASRTGSTGELFF. The variable domain in full, with the rest retrieved from reference TRBV9 and TRBJ2-2, is DSGVTQTPKHLITATGQRVTLRCSPRSGDLSVYWYQQSLDQGLQFLIQYYNGEERAKGNILERFSAQQFPDLHSELNLSSLELGDSALYFCASRTGSTGELFFGEGSRLTVL.

This rearrangement joins TRBV11-2 to TRBJ2-7; TRBD1 matches 11 bases. CDR3 size: 15 residues. Germline V gene sequence: CDR1 SGHAT, CDR2 FQNNGV. Trimming at V came to 3 bases and at J to 0 bases, leaving 1 base not matched to a gene. The CDR3 loop is CASSFGTGGSYEQYF. CDR3 coding DNA: TGTGCCAGCAGCTTTGGGACAGGGGGCTCCTACGAGCAGTACTTC.

The gene calls are TRBV4-2 and TRBJ2-1; TRBD1 matches at 10 bases. In germline, CDR1 is LGHNA, CDR2 YNFKEQ. The CDR3 spans 15 residues. Trimming at V came to 0 bases and at J to 6 bases, leaving 2 bases not matched to a gene. The CDR3 spells CASSQEGDRGNEQFF. As DNA, the CDR3 is TGTGCCAGCAGCCAAGAAGGGGACAGGGGCAATGAGCAGTTCTTC.

This chain connects TRBV5-4 to TRBJ1-3; possible D gene TRBD1, 6 bases. Trimming took off 2 bases at V and 5 bases at J, with 17 bases between the two ends. The CDR3 runs to 16 residues. Germline loops: CDR1 SGHNT, CDR2 YYREEE (reference sequence). The CDR3 sequence: CASSLTQGRQRNTIYF. The CDR3 DNA reads TGTGCCAGCAGCTTAACACAGGGTAGGCAAAGAAACACCATATATTTT.

The chain recombines TRBV27 with TRBJ2-3; TRBD2 matches at 11 bases. Germline loops: CDR1 MNHEY, CDR2 SMNVEV (reference sequence). CDR3 length equals 13 residues. J was trimmed by 6 bases and V by 10 bases; bases with no gene match: 6. The CDR3 DNA sequence: TGTGCCATTAGCGGGAGGGTAGGGGATACGCAGTATTTT. It yields the protein CAISGRVGDTQYF.

The chain has TRBV18 and TRBJ2-7, with D unclear. Germline CDR1 reads KGHSH; CDR2 reads LQKENI. Trimming took 1 base from V and 2 from J, leaving 9 bases between them. The CDR3 sequence is 14 residues long. The DNA for the CDR3 is TGTGCCAGCTCACCACTTAAGGCCGCCTACGAGCAGTACTTC. This gives the protein CASSPLKAAYEQYF.

This clone was picked up one time. An end of the junction does not agree with germline; a read error may underlie this. This sequence joins TRBV4-3 and TRBJ2-5; no reliable D call. The CDR3 runs 14 residues. CDR1 and CDR2 (germline): LGHNA, YSLEER. In nucleotides, the CDR3 is TGCGCCAGCAGCCAAGATCTCCTCAGCTACGTTCCTAACTTC. Amino acid sequence: CASSQDLLSYVPNF.